This T cell receptor (beta chain) derives from a study of type 1 regulatory T cells. The CDR3 runs to 16 residues. Germline loops: CDR1 SGHRS, CDR2 YFSETQ. V was cut by 3 bases and J by 0 bases, with 14 bases left in between. Comments on this clonotype: Its antigen is as yet unknown.

TCRdb re-derived calls from the reads in MiXCR, one entry per CDR3 protein. The sample has about 65,000 distinct CDR3 sequences, 49% seen once. The clonotype was recovered from a human donor in good health. The specimen sequenced was cultured non-Tr1 T cells, either the whole culture or a sorted T cell fraction (not recorded which). The genes are TRBV5-1 and TRBJ2-3; possibly TRBD2 for D (7 bases). In nucleotides, the CDR3 is TGCGCCAGCAGCTCGGGGGGACACACCAGCACAGATACGCAGTATTTT. This sequence encodes CASSSGGHTSTDTQYF.